This T cell receptor beta chain was sequenced during a study of lymphopenia after photon versus proton radiotherapy. Comment on this clone: As yet, its antigen is unknown.

After removal of 6 bases from V and 4 bases from J, the junction contained 6 bases not matched to a gene. CDR1 is ENHRY, CDR2 SYGVKD, per germline. CDR3 length equals 15 residues. The study's findings and limits: Post-nadir TCR diversity decline inversely tracked overall survival among those who died. Relative stability marked proton patients; photon patients lost diversity and naive cells. Better survival with proton therapy was suggested as possible, not demonstrated. After lymphocyte nadir, photon-treated repertoires showed oligoclonal expansion, especially CD8+ Temra.

Profiled with immunoSEQ multiplex PCR; TCRdb holds only in-frame clones, not every one. The data show about 40,000 clones, just over 85% seen once. The specimen was peripheral blood, collected from a patient treated with proton-based radiotherapy. The chain combines TRBV10-3 with TRBJ1-5; 10 bases agree with TRBD1. The sequence was obtained from a woman in her 70s with pancreatic cancer. Some clones in this sample may be carry-over from other donors' samples. The CDR3: CAIRGTGDTNQPQHF. The CDR3 coding sequence is TGTGCCATCAGGGGGACAGGGGACACAAATCAGCCCCAGCATTTT.